The 32 T cell receptor beta chains given below trace back to one sample, sequenced in a study of T cell repertoires in cytomegalovirus infection. TCRdb re-called the reads with MiXCR, one entry per CDR3 protein. The data contain almost 500,000 distinct CDR3 sequences, over 9% of them singletons. Sequencing was performed on PBMCs. The receptors here all came from a human donor in good health (CMV status not recorded). Some clones in this sample may be carry-over from other donors' samples.

This clonotype was found once. The chain recombines TRBV10-3 with TRBJ2-3, with TRBD2 as a possible D gene (5 bases). Trimming shortened V by 3 bases and J by 6 bases, and 16 bases separated the two germline ends. The V gene's germline CDR1 is ENHRY and CDR2 SYGVKD. The CDR3 length is 15 residues. This CDR3 is CAISEAEYPTDTQYF. The CDR3 DNA follows: TGTGCCATCAGTGAAGCGGAATACCCCACGGATACGCAGTATTTT.

This clonotype was detected ten times or more. The V and J genes are TRBV2 and TRBJ2-3, with TRBD1 identical over 8 bases. The CDR3 spans 14 residues. Looked up from germline, CDR1 is SNHLY and CDR2 is FYNNEI. V was pared by 6 bases and J by 6 bases, with 8 bases of the junction left unmatched. This chain's CDR3 is CASSGAGGLDTQYF. DNA of the CDR3: TGTGCCAGCAGCGGGGCAGGGGGCCTTGATACGCAGTATTTT. Full variable domain (remainder filled in from reference TRBV2 and TRBJ2-3): EPEVTQTPSHQVTQMGQEVILRCVPISNHLYFYWYRQILGQKVEFLVSFYNNEISEKSEIFDDQFSVERPDGSNFTLKIRSTKLEDSAMYFCASSGAGGLDTQYFGPGTRLTVL.

The chain employs TRBV12-3 or TRBV12-4 and TRBJ2-4, with TRBD1 matching over 11 bases. CDR3 length equals 16 residues. Germline trimming cut 6 bases from V and 0 bases from J; bases unmatched to any gene: 4. For the CDR3, the DNA is TGTGCCAGCAGGGGACAGGGGGACAGAGCCAAAAACATTCAGTACTTC. Translating gives CASRGQGDRAKNIQYF.

This clonotype has only a few counts. V is TRBV28 and J is TRBJ2-7, with TRBD2 identical over 7 bases. The CDR3 sequence is 15 residues long. Looked up from germline, CDR1 is MDHEN and CDR2 is SYDVKM. With 5 bases clipped from V and 3 bases from J, the junction kept 10 bases outside the gene matches. CDR3 sequence (DNA): TGTGCCAGCAGTCCCGCTACGCGGGGGTACTACGAGCAGTACTTC. Protein sequence: CASSPATRGYYEQYF.

A few counts support this clonotype. V is TRBV25-1 and J is TRBJ2-3; D uncertain. V was clipped by 1 base and J by 3 bases, with 5 bases between them. CDR3 length equals 13 residues. Germline V gives CDR1 MGHDK, CDR2 SYGVNS. CDR3: CASSESITDTQYF. Here the CDR3 DNA reads TGTGCCAGCAGTGAATCTATAACAGATACGCAGTATTTT.

The chain couples TRBV7-9 to TRBJ2-4; D is possibly TRBD1 or TRBD2 (6 bases each). The V gene's germline CDR1 is SEHNR and CDR2 FQNEAQ (reference sequence). The V end lost 1 base, the J end lost 7 bases, and 17 bases lay between the germline ends. This CDR3 is 16 amino acids long. CDR3 DNA: TGTGCCAGCAGCTTAGTGAGGCAGGGGACTGGGAACATTCAGTACTTC. Its translation: CASSLVRQGTGNIQYF.

This clonotype appeared a few times. The rearrangement joins TRBV10-3 to TRBJ2-3, with D hard to call. Trimming cost V 0 bases and J 0 bases, with 10 bases left between them. The CDR3 has 16 residues. The germline CDR1 and CDR2 sequences are ENHRY and SYGVKD. Here the CDR3 reads CAISESNRASTDTQYF. The CDR3 DNA reads as TGTGCCATCAGTGAGTCGAACCGGGCTAGCACAGATACGCAGTATTTT.

The chain couples TRBV7-9 to TRBJ2-5, with D perhaps TRBD1 or TRBD2 (5 bases each). V lost 4 bases, J lost 4 bases, and 19 bases lay in between. The V gene's germline CDR1 is SEHNR and CDR2 FQNEAQ (reference sequence). The CDR3 contains 16 residues. CDR3 DNA sequence: TGTGCCAGCAGCTACCCTGACAGCGTAGGAGGAGAGACCCAGTACTTC. This translates into CASSYPDSVGGETQYF.

This clonotype was counted between two and nine times. V is TRBV7-9 and J is TRBJ2-5; 14 bases agree with TRBD2. After removal of 5 bases from V and 6 bases from J, the junction contained 5 bases not matched to a gene. Per germline, CDR1 SEHNR and CDR2 FQNEAQ (reference sequence). The CDR3 contains 15 residues. This chain's CDR3 is CASSGGTSGGQTQYF. The CDR3 DNA is TGTGCCAGCAGCGGGGGGACTAGCGGGGGTCAGACCCAGTACTTC.

This clonotype was observed many times. The chain combines TRBV10-3 with TRBJ2-7; no clear D. The CDR3 contains 13 residues. CDR1 and CDR2 from the germline V gene are ENHRY and SYGVKD. V dropped 3 bases and J dropped 5 bases, with 11 bases sitting between them. For the CDR3, the DNA is TGTGCCATCAGTGACAGACAACTCGACGAGCAGTACTTC. Its translation: CAISDRQLDEQYF.

The chain joins TRBV28 to TRBJ1-1; 9 bases are shared with TRBD1. This CDR3 has 19 residues. CDR1 and CDR2 (germline): MDHEN, SYDVKM. Unmatched junction bases numbered 19, after V lost 3 bases and J lost 5 bases. CDR3 nucleotide sequence: TGTGCCAGCAGTTTTGATTCAGGGACAGGGCTAATTTTTGGGACTGAAGCTTTCTTT. Translation: CASSFDSGTGLIFGTEAFF.

In the case of this clonotype: It may be a read error: a sequence one base away is much more abundant. The V gene is TRBV15, the J gene TRBJ1-5; D ambiguous. The CDR3 has 14 residues. Germline V CDR1 and CDR2: LNHNV, YYDKDF (reference sequence). Trimming cost V 0 bases and J 4 bases, with 7 bases left between them. CDR3 nucleotide sequence: TGTGCCACCAGCAGAGATCTGGGGAATCAGCCCCAGCATTTT. It codes for CATSRDLGNQPQHF.

As regards this clonotype: A read error may be the cause here, since a much bigger clone is one base away. CDR3 loop: CASNPGLFYEQYF. In nucleotides, the CDR3 is TGTGCCAGCAACCCGGGCCTCTTCTACGAGCAGTACTTC. This sequence joins TRBV9 and TRBJ2-7; D is unclear. Trimming stripped 6 bases from V and 3 bases from J, with 13 bases between. There are 13 residues in the CDR3. In germline, CDR1 is SGDLS, CDR2 YYNGEE.

This clonotype was found many times. This chain joins TRBV28 and TRBJ2-7; 8 bases agree with TRBD1. In germline, CDR1 is MDHEN, CDR2 SYDVKM. The V and J ends lost 5 bases and 0 bases, in that order; junction bases with no gene match: 9. This CDR3 spans 16 amino acids. This CDR3 reads CASSPTGVGISYEQYF. The CDR3 nucleotides are TGTGCCAGCAGTCCGACAGGGGTAGGCATCTCCTACGAGCAGTACTTC.

This clonotype was recorded at least ten times. The gene calls are TRBV7-2 and TRBJ1-6; D ambiguous. The CDR3 contains 16 residues. Germline V gene sequence: CDR1 SGHTA, CDR2 FQGNSA. Trimming cost V 1 base and J 7 bases, with 14 bases left between them. In DNA, the CDR3 is TGTGCCAGCAGCTTAGGCAGGAAAGAAGTCAATTCACCCCTCCACTTT. Its protein product is CASSLGRKEVNSPLHF. Full variable domain (outside the CDR3, taken from reference TRBV7-2 and TRBJ1-6): GAGVSQSPSNKVTEKGKDVELRCDPISGHTALYWYRQSLGQGLEFLIYFQGNSAPDKSGLPSDRFSAERTGGSVSTLTIQRTQQEDSAVYLCASSLGRKEVNSPLHFGNGTRLTVT.

In this sample, this clonotype turned up a few times. The chain couples TRBV7-9 to TRBJ2-4, with TRBD2 matching over 8 bases. The CDR3 runs to 15 residues. Germline CDR1 reads SEHNR; CDR2 reads FQNEAQ (reference sequence). Trimming took 5 bases from V and 7 from J; bases not matched to a gene: 10. The CDR3 sequence is CASSAPRGGVNIQYF. CDR3 DNA: TGTGCCAGCAGCGCACCCCGGGGGGGGGTGAACATTCAGTACTTC. The entire variable domain, with the rest obtained from reference TRBV7-9 and TRBJ2-4, is as follows: DTGVSQNPRHKITKRGQNVTFRCDPISEHNRLYWYRQTLGQGPEFLTYFQNEAQLEKSRLLSDRFSAERPKGSFSTLEIQRTEQGDSAMYLCASSAPRGGVNIQYFGAGTRLSVL.

This clonotype was counted many times. V gene TRBV19 combines with J gene TRBJ1-6; D remains ambiguous. Per the germline V gene, CDR1 is LNHDA and CDR2 is SQIVND (reference sequence). V was shortened by 5 bases and J by 8 bases, with 10 bases between the two germline ends. The CDR3 sequence is 13 residues long. The CDR3 coding sequence is TGTGCCAGTAGTCCTCGACCGGATTCACCCCTCCACTTT. Translating it yields CASSPRPDSPLHF.

This clonotype was counted a few times. V gene TRBV7-9 combines with J gene TRBJ2-1; D not resolved. This CDR3 is 14 amino acids long. The germline gives CDR1 SEHNR, CDR2 FQNEAQ (reference sequence). Trimming shortened V by 5 bases and J by 3 bases, and 11 bases separated the two germline ends. The CDR3 nucleotides are TGTGCCAGCAGCCATACCGCCAGCTACAATGAGCAGTTCTTC. Protein product: CASSHTASYNEQFF.

This clonotype was seen a handful of times. The V gene is TRBV20-1, the J gene TRBJ2-7, with 7 bases that match TRBD2. V shed 0 bases, J shed 3 bases, and the junction held 2 bases outside the gene matches. The length of the CDR3 is 13 residues. Per germline, CDR1 DFQATT and CDR2 SNEGSKA (reference sequence). The CDR3 region has the DNA TGCAGTGCTAGAGATGGGGGGGTCTACGAGCAGTACTTC. Translation gives CSARDGGVYEQYF.

This clonotype was seen at least ten times. This chain uses TRBV7-9 with TRBJ1-2; D gene uncertain. V lost 1 base to trimming and J lost 0 bases, with 6 bases between them. This CDR3 spans 14 amino acids. Germline V gives CDR1 SEHNR, CDR2 FQNEAQ (reference sequence). The CDR3 nucleotides are TGTGCCAGCAGCTTAGAGGTTGCTAACTATGGCTACACCTTC. As protein: CASSLEVANYGYTF. Looking up the rest from reference TRBV7-9 and TRBJ1-2 gives the full variable domain: DTGVSQNPRHKITKRGQNVTFRCDPISEHNRLYWYRQTLGQGPEFLTYFQNEAQLEKSRLLSDRFSAERPKGSFSTLEIQRTEQGDSAMYLCASSLEVANYGYTFGSGTRLTVV.

J is TRBJ1-3 and V is TRBV20-1; 11 nucleotides agree with TRBD1. V lost 0 bases to trimming and J lost 0 bases; unmatched junction nucleotides: 4. CDR1 and CDR2 from the germline V gene are DFQATT and SNEGSKA (reference sequence). There are 17 residues in the CDR3. CDR3 in DNA: TGCAGTGCTAGAGATTTAGGACAGGGGGCCTCTGGAAACACCATATATTTT. Translating gives CSARDLGQGASGNTIYF.

This clonotype was seen ten or more times. The gene calls are TRBV6-5 and TRBJ1-2, with D possibly TRBD1 on 6 matching bases. The V end lost 6 bases, the J end lost 0 bases, and 11 bases lay between the germline ends. CDR1 is MNHEY and CDR2 is SVGAGI in the germline V gene. This CDR3 is built from 14 residues. The chain's CDR3 is CASSRDTANYGYTF. The CDR3 DNA follows: TGTGCCAGCAGCCGGGACACAGCTAACTATGGCTACACCTTC.

The chain uses TRBV23-1 and TRBJ2-7; D is unclear. TRBV23-1 is identified as an open reading frame with a role that is uncertain. The CDR3 is 16 residues long. Trimming took 0 bases from V and 4 from J, leaving 16 bases between them. The CDR3: CASSQSIYKLPYEQYF. CDR3 sequence (DNA): TGCGCCAGCAGTCAATCTATTTATAAGCTACCTTACGAGCAGTACTTC.

V gene TRBV19 combines with J gene TRBJ2-3, with D tentatively TRBD2 (5 bases). V was clipped by 6 bases and J by 2 bases, with 12 bases between them. Germline assignment: CDR1 LNHDA and CDR2 SQIVND (reference sequence). The CDR3 is 14 amino acids. The CDR3 nucleotides are TGTGCCAGTAGCCAGAGGGCCTCCACAGATACGCAGTATTTT. Protein: CASSQRASTDTQYF.

This chain joins TRBV27 and TRBJ1-2, with 10 bases fitting TRBD1. The CDR3 contains 15 residues. Germline V gene lookup returns CDR1 MNHEY and CDR2 SMNVEV (reference sequence). V shed 6 bases and J 1 base; nucleotides not matched to a gene: 5. CDR3 sequence: CASRPGTGVNYGYTF. The CDR3, as DNA: TGTGCCAGCAGACCCGGGACAGGGGTTAACTATGGCTACACCTTC.

The chain employs TRBV18 and TRBJ2-3, with 7 nucleotides matching TRBD2. The V gene's germline CDR1 is KGHSH and CDR2 LQKENI. With V trimmed by 6 bases and J by 0 bases, 6 bases remained unmatched. The CDR3 has 15 residues. For the CDR3, the DNA is TGTGCCAGCTCGGCACTAGCGCCCAGCACAGATACGCAGTATTTT. This translates into CASSALAPSTDTQYF. Looking up the rest from reference TRBV18 and TRBJ2-3 gives the full variable domain: NAGVMQNPRHLVRRRGQEARLRCSPMKGHSHVYWYRQLPEEGLKFMVYLQKENIIDESGMPKERFSAEFPKEGPSILRIQQVVRGDSAAYFCASSALAPSTDTQYFGPGTRLTVL.

This clonotype was seen ten or more times. The CDR3 coding sequence is TGTGCCACCTACCGAAGGGGGGTGAACACCGGGGAGCTGTTTTTT. Translated: CATYRRGVNTGELFF. The rearrangement joins TRBV6-1 to TRBJ2-2; D may match TRBD1 or TRBD2 (6 bases each). Germline CDR1 reads MNHNS; CDR2 reads SASEGT. The ends were cut back, 10 bases at V and 1 base at J, with 16 bases in the middle. This CDR3 spans 15 amino acids.

This chain links TRBV10-3 with TRBJ1-3, with a possible D match to TRBD1 (5 bases). Germline V gives CDR1 ENHRY, CDR2 SYGVKD. V was trimmed by 2 bases and J by 2 bases, leaving 7 bases between them. The CDR3 is 14 amino acids. The DNA for the CDR3 is TGTGCCATCAGTGAGGGGGGAACTGGAAACACCATATATTTT. It translates to CAISEGGTGNTIYF.

This clonotype came up many times. In DNA form, the CDR3 reads TGTGCCATCAGTGAGTCGTCGAGTGGGAGGGCTGAAGCTTTCTTT. It codes for CAISESSSGRAEAFF. The chain links TRBV10-3 to TRBJ1-1, with D uncertain. V dropped 0 bases and J dropped 6 bases, with 14 bases sitting between them. The CDR3 extends over 15 amino acids. In germline, CDR1 is ENHRY, CDR2 SYGVKD.

This clonotype was found many times. The rearrangement joins TRBV27 to TRBJ2-1; 9 positions match TRBD1. V shed 7 bases and J 6 bases; nucleotides not matched to a gene: 10. Germline lookup yields CDR1 MNHEY and CDR2 SMNVEV (reference sequence). There are 15 residues in the CDR3. Here the CDR3 reads CASKQPGTGINEQFF. The CDR3 DNA reads as TGTGCCAGCAAGCAACCCGGGACAGGGATCAATGAGCAGTTCTTC.

There are a few counts of this clonotype. J is TRBJ1-2 and V is TRBV5-4; 12 bases match TRBD1. Germline V lookup: CDR1 SGHNT, CDR2 YYREEE (reference sequence). The ends lost 5 bases at V and 3 bases at J; junction bases unmatched: 5. This CDR3 is built from 15 residues. The DNA of the CDR3 is TGTGCCAGCAGTCAGGGACAGGGGGCTCACTATGGCTACACCTTC. Translation gives CASSQGQGAHYGYTF.

This clonotype was recorded at least ten times. The rearrangement links TRBV19 to TRBJ2-2; maybe TRBD2 (6 bases). Deletions cut 3 bases from V and 1 base from J, with 18 bases between. CDR1 and CDR2 (germline): LNHDA, SQIVND (reference sequence). The length of the CDR3 is 18 residues. The CDR3 reads CASSILFEGSGNTGELFF. The DNA for the CDR3 is TGTGCCAGTAGTATCCTCTTTGAGGGTAGCGGGAACACCGGGGAGCTGTTTTTT.